The 13 T cell receptor beta chains in this list originate from one sample, sequenced in a study of graft-versus-host responses after intestinal transplantation. Data came from immunoSEQ multiplex PCR; TCRdb stores just in-frame clones and leaves some out. In the table there are about 130,000 clones, around 90% of which are singletons. The antigens these receptors bind are not known. The sequencing here drew on unstimulated CD4+ T cells sorted from spleen or lymph node cells, taken before intestinal transplant. The receptors were gathered from a human donor who received an intestinal transplant.

This clone appeared a single time. The chain combines TRBV30 with TRBJ2-5; no clear D gene. This CDR3 has 12 residues. Trimming left V 8 bases short and J 5 bases short, with 15 bases between. Germline V gene lookup returns CDR1 GTSNPN and CDR2 SVGIG (reference sequence). Here the CDR3 reads CAGIRIGETQYF. In DNA form, the CDR3 reads TGTGCCGGGATTCGGATCGGGGAGACCCAGTACTTC.

The V gene is TRBV4-3, the J gene TRBJ2-1, with 9 bases matching TRBD1. CDR3 length equals 15 residues. Unmatched junction bases numbered 1, after V lost 4 bases and J lost 0 bases. From germline, CDR1 is LGHNA and CDR2 YSLEER. The DNA for the CDR3 is TGCGCCAGCAGCCCGGACAGGGGCTCCTACAATGAGCAGTTCTTC. It specifies CASSPDRGSYNEQFF.

The chain combines TRBV5-8 with TRBJ2-1; D is unresolved. CDR1 and CDR2 (germline): SGHTS, YDEGEE. This CDR3 has 15 amino acids. Between the trimmed V and J ends, which lost 3 bases and 4 bases, there was a span of 14 bases. The CDR3 bases are TGTGCCAGCAGCTATATGTGGACGGTTTACAATGAGCAGTTCTTC. As protein: CASSYMWTVYNEQFF.

J is TRBJ1-1 and V is TRBV5-1; D is undetermined. Germline CDR1 reads SGHRS; CDR2 reads YFSETQ. Between the trimmed V and J ends, which lost 1 base and 0 bases, there was a span of 16 bases. CDR3 size: 17 residues. CDR3 in DNA: TGCGCCAGCAGCTTGAGCCAGTCAGCATTGATGAACACTGAAGCTTTCTTT. This codes for CASSLSQSALMNTEAFF.

V and J are TRBV5-1 and TRBJ2-5; D may be TRBD1 or TRBD2 (5 bases each). Germline CDR1 SGHRS, CDR2 YFSETQ. This CDR3 has 12 amino acids. V was shortened by 4 bases and J by 7 bases, with 11 bases between the two germline ends. The CDR3 reads CASSPGSRTQYF. The CDR3 coding sequence is TGCGCCAGCAGCCCAGGGAGTAGGACCCAGTACTTC.

This clone was seen a few times. The chain recombines TRBV19 with TRBJ1-4; D might be TRBD1 (6 bases). The germline gives CDR1 LNHDA, CDR2 SQIVND (reference sequence). Trimming cost V 3 bases and J 8 bases, with 7 bases left between them. This CDR3 is built from 12 residues. The CDR3 bases are TGTGCCAGTAGTATGAGGGGGGAAAAACTGTTTTTT. Its protein is CASSMRGEKLFF.

The rearrangement joins TRBV27 to TRBJ1-3; D not resolved. This CDR3 comprises 14 residues. CDR1 is MNHEY, CDR2 SMNVEV, per germline (reference sequence). Between the trimmed V and J ends, which lost 4 bases and 0 bases, there was a span of 7 bases. CDR3 sequence: CASSSTDSGNTIYF. CDR3 coding DNA: TGTGCCAGCAGTTCGACCGACTCTGGAAACACCATATATTTT.

The chain links TRBV10-3 to TRBJ2-1; 11 bases match TRBD1. The CDR3 loop spans 14 amino acids. Trimming removed 10 bases from V and 8 bases from J; junction bases left unmatched: 10. CDR1 and CDR2 (germline): ENHRY, SYGVKD. CDR3 nucleotide sequence: TGTGCCACTCTGTTCCGGACAGGGGGCGATGAGCAGTTCTTC. It codes for CATLFRTGGDEQFF.

V is TRBV2 and J is TRBJ2-7; 9 nucleotides agree with TRBD1. CDR1 is SNHLY and CDR2 is FYNNEI in the germline V gene. The ends lost 5 bases at V and 6 bases at J; junction bases unmatched: 11. This CDR3 has 15 amino acids. CDR3: CASSPSPGTGIEQYF. In nucleotides, the CDR3 is TGTGCCAGCAGTCCTAGTCCCGGGACAGGGATCGAGCAGTACTTC.

J is TRBJ2-3 and V is TRBV28; D not certain. The CDR3 length is 13 residues. Trimming left V 1 base short and J 4 bases short, with 6 bases between. Germline CDR1 is MDHEN and CDR2 is SYDVKM. The CDR3 here is CASSLLYPDTQYF. The CDR3 coding sequence is TGTGCCAGCAGTTTATTGTACCCAGATACGCAGTATTTT.

The rearrangement links TRBV28 to TRBJ1-1; D gene unclear. The CDR3 has 16 amino acids. Trimming cost V 2 bases and J 4 bases, with 17 bases left between them. CDR1 is MDHEN and CDR2 is SYDVKM in the germline V gene. CDR3 in amino acids: CASSLIAGSGGTEAFF. The CDR3, as DNA: TGTGCCAGCAGTTTAATCGCGGGGAGCGGAGGCACTGAAGCTTTCTTT.

The V gene is TRBV30, the J gene TRBJ1-2; the D is unclear. V was clipped by 1 base and J by 8 bases, with 14 bases between them. CDR1 and CDR2 (germline): GTSNPN, SVGIG (reference sequence). This CDR3 contains 13 residues. The chain's CDR3 is CAWSAILAGGYTF. DNA of the CDR3: TGTGCCTGGAGTGCGATTTTGGCGGGAGGCTACACCTTC. The entire variable domain, with the rest obtained from reference TRBV30 and TRBJ1-2, is as follows: SQTIHQWPATLVQPVGSPLSLECTVEGTSNPNLYWYRQAAGRGLQLLFYSVGIGQISSEVPQNLSASRPQDRQFILSSKKLLLSDSGFYLCAWSAILAGGYTFGSGTRLTVV.

The V call is TRBV7-2, the J call TRBJ2-1; possible D gene TRBD1, 5 bases. The V gene's germline CDR1 is SGHTA and CDR2 FQGNSA. The CDR3 is 15 residues long. Trimming took 1 base from V and 6 from J, leaving 13 bases between them. The CDR3 region is CASSLEAGLVNEQFF. The CDR3 region has the DNA TGTGCCAGCAGCTTAGAGGCAGGGTTGGTCAATGAGCAGTTCTTC.